One and the same sample provided the 6 T cell receptor beta chains below, sequenced in a study of T cells in Graves' hyperthyroidism and ophthalmopathy. TCR beta CDR3 region amplification was performed from RNA transcripts. HTBI primers were used for first-round RT-PCR of the TCR CDR3. Each CDR3 protein is one row after TCRdb ran MiXCR on the multiplex PCR reads. The data contain approximately 300,000 distinct CDR3 sequences, about a sixth of them singletons. Material: blood. These receptor sequences come from a woman aged 55-75 years with Graves' ophthalmopathy.

This clonotype was observed at least ten times. The CDR3 spells CASRGVLSGSNYGYTF. The CDR3 DNA follows: TGTGCCAGCAGGGGGGTGTTGTCCGGGAGTAACTATGGCTACACCTTC. This chain links TRBV11-2 with TRBJ1-2, with D tentatively TRBD1 (5 bases). The CDR3 has 16 residues. V was shortened by 6 bases and J by 1 base, with 18 bases between the two germline ends. CDR1 and CDR2 from the germline V gene are SGHAT and FQNNGV.

This clonotype has at least ten counts. V is TRBV10-2 and J is TRBJ2-7; D could derive from TRBD1 or TRBD2 (6 bases each). Germline CDR1 reads WSHSY; CDR2 reads SAAADI. CDR3 length equals 15 residues. Between the trimmed V and J ends, which lost 0 bases and 1 base, there was a span of 10 bases. CDR3 nucleotide sequence: TGCGCCAGCAGTGAGTCATCGGGGGCGTCCTACGAGCAGTACTTC. It yields the protein CASSESSGASYEQYF.

V and J are TRBV10-3 and TRBJ1-1; TRBD1 matches at 7 bases. The trim removed 10 bases at V and 0 bases at J, leaving 5 bases unmatched. The CDR3 totals 13 residues. Germline CDR1 is ENHRY and CDR2 is SYGVKD. The CDR3 nucleotides read TGTGCCACAAACAGGGGCATGAACACTGAAGCTTTCTTT. It encodes CATNRGMNTEAFF.

This clonotype appeared many times. The chain links TRBV28 to TRBJ2-1; TRBD2 aligns across 9 bases. The CDR3 runs to 15 residues. The germline V gene encodes CDR1 MDHEN and CDR2 SYDVKM. The junction had 10 bases not matched to a gene; V was cut back by 6 bases and J by 7 bases. The CDR3 protein is CASSPLSSGRNEQFF. CDR3 DNA: TGTGCCAGCAGCCCCCTGTCGAGCGGGAGGAATGAGCAGTTCTTC.

The gene calls are TRBV28 and TRBJ2-7, with 7 nucleotides matching TRBD1. CDR1 MDHEN and CDR2 SYDVKM come from the germline V gene. After removal of 10 bases from V and 7 bases from J, the junction contained 13 bases not matched to a gene. This CDR3 has 13 amino acids. CDR3 amino acids: CATRGSLWWEQYF. The DNA of the CDR3 is TGTGCCACCAGGGGGTCCCTATGGTGGGAGCAGTACTTC.

J is TRBJ2-7 and V is TRBV27, with 8 bases lining up with TRBD1. CDR1 is MNHEY, CDR2 SMNVEV, per germline (reference sequence). V dropped 6 bases and J dropped 4; count of bases not matched to a gene: 8. The length of the CDR3 is 14 residues. CDR3 nucleotide sequence: TGTGCCAGCAGCAGCAGGGGGCTCTTTTACGAGCAGTACTTC. Its protein is CASSSRGLFYEQYF.